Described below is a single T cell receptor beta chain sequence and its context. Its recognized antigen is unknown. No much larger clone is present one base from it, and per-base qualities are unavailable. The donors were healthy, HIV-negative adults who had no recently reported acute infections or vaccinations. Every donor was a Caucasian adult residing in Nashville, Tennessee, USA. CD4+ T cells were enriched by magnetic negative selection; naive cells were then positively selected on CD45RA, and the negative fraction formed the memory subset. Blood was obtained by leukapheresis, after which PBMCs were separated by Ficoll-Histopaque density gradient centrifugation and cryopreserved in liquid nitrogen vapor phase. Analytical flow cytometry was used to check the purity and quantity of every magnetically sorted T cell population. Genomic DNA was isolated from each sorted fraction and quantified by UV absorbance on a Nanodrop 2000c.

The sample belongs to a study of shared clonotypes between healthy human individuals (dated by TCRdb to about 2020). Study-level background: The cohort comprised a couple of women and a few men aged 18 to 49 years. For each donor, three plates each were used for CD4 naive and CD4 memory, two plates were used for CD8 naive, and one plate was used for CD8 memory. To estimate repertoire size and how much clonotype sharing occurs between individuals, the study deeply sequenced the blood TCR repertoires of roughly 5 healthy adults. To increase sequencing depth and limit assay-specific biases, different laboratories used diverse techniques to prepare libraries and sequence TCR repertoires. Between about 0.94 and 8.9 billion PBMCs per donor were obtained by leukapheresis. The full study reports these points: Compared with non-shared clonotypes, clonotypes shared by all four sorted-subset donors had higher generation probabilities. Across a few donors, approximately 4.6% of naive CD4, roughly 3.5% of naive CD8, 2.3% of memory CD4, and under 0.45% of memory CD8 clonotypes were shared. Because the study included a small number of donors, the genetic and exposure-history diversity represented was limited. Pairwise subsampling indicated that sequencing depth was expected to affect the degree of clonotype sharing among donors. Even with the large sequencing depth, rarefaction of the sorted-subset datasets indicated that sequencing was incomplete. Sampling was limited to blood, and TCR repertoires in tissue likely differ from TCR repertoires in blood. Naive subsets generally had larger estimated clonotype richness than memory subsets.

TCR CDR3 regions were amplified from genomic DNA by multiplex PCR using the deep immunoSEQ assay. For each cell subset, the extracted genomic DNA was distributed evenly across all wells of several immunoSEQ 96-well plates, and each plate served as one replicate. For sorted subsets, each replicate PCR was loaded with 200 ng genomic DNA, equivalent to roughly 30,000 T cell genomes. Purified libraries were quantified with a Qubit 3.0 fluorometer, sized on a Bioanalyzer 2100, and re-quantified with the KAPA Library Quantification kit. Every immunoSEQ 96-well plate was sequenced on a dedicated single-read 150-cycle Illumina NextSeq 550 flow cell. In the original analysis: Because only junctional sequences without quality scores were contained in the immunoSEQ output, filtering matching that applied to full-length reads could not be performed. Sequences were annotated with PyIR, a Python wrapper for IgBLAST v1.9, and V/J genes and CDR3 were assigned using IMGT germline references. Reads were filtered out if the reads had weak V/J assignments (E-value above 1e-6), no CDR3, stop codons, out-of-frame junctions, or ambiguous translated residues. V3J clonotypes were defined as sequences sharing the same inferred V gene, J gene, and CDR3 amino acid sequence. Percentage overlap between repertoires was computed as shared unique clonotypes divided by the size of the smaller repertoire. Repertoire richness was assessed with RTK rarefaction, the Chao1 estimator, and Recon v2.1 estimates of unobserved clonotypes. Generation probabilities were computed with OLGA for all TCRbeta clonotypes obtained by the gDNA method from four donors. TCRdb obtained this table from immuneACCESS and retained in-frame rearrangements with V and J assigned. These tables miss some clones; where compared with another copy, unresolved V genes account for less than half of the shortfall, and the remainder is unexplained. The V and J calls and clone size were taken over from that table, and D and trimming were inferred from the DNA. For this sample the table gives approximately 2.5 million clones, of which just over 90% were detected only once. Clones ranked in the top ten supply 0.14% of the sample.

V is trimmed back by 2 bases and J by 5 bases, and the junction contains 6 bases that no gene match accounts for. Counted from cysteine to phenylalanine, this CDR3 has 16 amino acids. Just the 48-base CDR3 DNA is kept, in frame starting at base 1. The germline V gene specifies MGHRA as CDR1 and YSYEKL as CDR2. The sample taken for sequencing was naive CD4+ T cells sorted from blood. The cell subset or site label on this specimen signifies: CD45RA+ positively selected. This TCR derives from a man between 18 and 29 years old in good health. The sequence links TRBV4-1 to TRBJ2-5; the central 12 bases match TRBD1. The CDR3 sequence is CASSQPGTGGRETQYF. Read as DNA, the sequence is TGCGCCAGCAGCCAACCCGGGACAGGGGGCCGGGAGACCCAGTACTTC.